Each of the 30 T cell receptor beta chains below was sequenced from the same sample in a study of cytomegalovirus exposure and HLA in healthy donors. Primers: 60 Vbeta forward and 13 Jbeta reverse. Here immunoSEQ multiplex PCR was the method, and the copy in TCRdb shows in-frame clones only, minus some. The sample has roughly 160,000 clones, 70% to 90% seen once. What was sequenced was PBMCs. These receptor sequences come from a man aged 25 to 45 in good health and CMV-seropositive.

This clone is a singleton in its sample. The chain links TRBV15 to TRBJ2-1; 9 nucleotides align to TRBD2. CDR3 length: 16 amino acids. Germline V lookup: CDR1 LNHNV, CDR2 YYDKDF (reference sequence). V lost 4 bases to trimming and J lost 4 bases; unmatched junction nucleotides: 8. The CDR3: CATSNLVREGYNEQFF. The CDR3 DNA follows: TGTGCCACCAGCAATCTAGTGCGGGAGGGTTACAATGAGCAGTTCTTC.

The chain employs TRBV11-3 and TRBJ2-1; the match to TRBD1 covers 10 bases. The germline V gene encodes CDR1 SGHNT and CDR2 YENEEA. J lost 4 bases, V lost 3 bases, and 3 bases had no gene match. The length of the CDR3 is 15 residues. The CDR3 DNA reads TGTGCCAGCAGCTTGAGGGGACAGGGGTACAATGAGCAGTTCTTC. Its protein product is CASSLRGQGYNEQFF.

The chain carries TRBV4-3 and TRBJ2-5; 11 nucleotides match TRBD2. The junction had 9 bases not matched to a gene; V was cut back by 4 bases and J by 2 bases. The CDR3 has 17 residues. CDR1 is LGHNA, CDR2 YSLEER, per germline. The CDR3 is CASSREARLAGQETQYF. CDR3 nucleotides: TGCGCCAGCAGCCGTGAAGCCCGACTAGCGGGGCAAGAGACCCAGTACTTC.

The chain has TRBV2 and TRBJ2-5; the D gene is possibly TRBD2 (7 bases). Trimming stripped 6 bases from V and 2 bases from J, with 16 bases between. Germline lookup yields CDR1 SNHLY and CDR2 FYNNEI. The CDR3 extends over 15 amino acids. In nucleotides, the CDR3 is TGTGCCAGCAGGGCCTCTGGGGGGGCACAAGAGACCCAGTACTTC. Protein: CASRASGGAQETQYF.

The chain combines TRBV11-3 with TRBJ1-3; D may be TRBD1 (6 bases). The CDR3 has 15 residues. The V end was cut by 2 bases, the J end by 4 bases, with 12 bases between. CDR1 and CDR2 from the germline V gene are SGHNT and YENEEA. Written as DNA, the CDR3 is TGTGCCAGCAGCTTAAGTCCAGGGGACGGAAACACCATATATTTT. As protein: CASSLSPGDGNTIYF.

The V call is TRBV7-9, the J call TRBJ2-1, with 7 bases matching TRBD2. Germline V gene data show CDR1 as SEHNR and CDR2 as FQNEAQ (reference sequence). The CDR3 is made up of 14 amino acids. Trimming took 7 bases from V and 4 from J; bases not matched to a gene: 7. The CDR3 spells CASKGAGAYNEQFF. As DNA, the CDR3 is TGTGCCAGCAAAGGTGCGGGAGCATACAATGAGCAGTTCTTC.

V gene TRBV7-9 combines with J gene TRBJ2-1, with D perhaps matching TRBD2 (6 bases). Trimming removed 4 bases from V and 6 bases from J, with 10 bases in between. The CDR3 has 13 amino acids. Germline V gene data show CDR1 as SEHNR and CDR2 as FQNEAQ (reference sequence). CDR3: CASSSGLLNEQFF. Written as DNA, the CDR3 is TGTGCCAGCAGCTCGGGACTTCTCAATGAGCAGTTCTTC. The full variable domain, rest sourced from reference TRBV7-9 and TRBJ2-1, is DTGVSQNPRHKITKRGQNVTFRCDPISEHNRLYWYRQTLGQGPEFLTYFQNEAQLEKSRLLSDRFSAERPKGSFSTLEIQRTEQGDSAMYLCASSSGLLNEQFFGPGTRLTVL.

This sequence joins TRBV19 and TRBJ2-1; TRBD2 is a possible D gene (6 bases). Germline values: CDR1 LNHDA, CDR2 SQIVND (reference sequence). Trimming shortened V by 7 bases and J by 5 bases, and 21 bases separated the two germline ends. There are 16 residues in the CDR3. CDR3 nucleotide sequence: TGTGCCAGTACCTCTCGAGGAGGGGAGACGGACAATGAGCAGTTCTTC. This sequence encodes CASTSRGGETDNEQFF.

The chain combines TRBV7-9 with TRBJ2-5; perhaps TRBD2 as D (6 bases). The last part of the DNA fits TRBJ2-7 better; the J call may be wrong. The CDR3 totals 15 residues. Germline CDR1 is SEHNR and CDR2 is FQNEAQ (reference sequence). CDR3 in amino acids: CASSPQTSNSNEQYF. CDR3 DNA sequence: TGTGCCAGCAGTCCACAGACTAGTAATTCTAACGAGCAGTACTTC.

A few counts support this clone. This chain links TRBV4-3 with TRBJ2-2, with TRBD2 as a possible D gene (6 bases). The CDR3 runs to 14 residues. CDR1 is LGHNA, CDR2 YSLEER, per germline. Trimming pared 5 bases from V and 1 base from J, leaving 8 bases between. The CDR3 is CASSLGLNTGELFF. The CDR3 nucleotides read TGCGCCAGCAGCTTGGGACTGAACACCGGGGAGCTGTTTTTT.

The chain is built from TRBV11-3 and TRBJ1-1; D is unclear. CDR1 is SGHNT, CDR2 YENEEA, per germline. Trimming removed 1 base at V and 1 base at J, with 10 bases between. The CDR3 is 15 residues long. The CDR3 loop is CASSLGGRGNTEAFF. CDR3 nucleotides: TGTGCCAGCAGCTTAGGTGGACGGGGGAACACTGAAGCTTTCTTT.

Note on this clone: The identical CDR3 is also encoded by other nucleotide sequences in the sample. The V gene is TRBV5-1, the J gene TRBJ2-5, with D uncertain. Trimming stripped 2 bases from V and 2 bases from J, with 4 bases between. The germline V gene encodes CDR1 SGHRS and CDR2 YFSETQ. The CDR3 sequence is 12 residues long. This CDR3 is CASSFSQETQYF. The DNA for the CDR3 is TGCGCCAGCAGCTTCTCTCAAGAGACCCAGTACTTC.

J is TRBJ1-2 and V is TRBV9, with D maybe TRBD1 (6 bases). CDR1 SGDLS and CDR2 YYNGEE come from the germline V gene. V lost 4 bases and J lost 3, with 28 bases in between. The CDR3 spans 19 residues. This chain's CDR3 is CASSLHLVRGGSWYYGYTF. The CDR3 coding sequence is TGTGCCAGCAGCCTTCACCTTGTTAGGGGGGGCAGCTGGTACTATGGCTACACCTTC.

CDR3: CASSPRTGGAFF. CDR3 bases: TGTGCCAGCAGCCCTCGGACAGGTGGAGCTTTCTTT. The V and J genes are TRBV6-5 and TRBJ1-1, with 7 bases aligning to TRBD1. The CDR3 is 12 residues long. Germline V gives CDR1 MNHEY, CDR2 SVGAGI. The J segment lost 10 bases and the V segment lost 6 bases, leaving 8 bases of the junction unmatched.

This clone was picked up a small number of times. The chain's CDR3 is CASSQVAGREAFF. The CDR3 coding sequence is TGCGCCAGCAGCCAAGTGGCAGGGCGTGAAGCTTTCTTT. This rearrangement joins TRBV4-3 to TRBJ1-1; possibly TRBD1 for D (5 bases). Germline assignment: CDR1 LGHNA and CDR2 YSLEER. V was shortened by 1 base and J by 7 bases, with 10 bases between the two germline ends. The length of the CDR3 is 13 residues.

This CDR3 reads CSVEEGGRGGFGTDTQYF. The CDR3 DNA reads as TGCAGCGTTGAAGAGGGCGGGAGAGGGGGTTTCGGCACAGATACGCAGTATTTT. The V and J genes are TRBV29-1 and TRBJ2-3; tentative D call: TRBD2 (7 bases). The V end lost 0 bases, the J end lost 1 base, and 20 bases lay between the germline ends. CDR1 and CDR2 (germline): SQVTM, ANQGSEA. The CDR3 covers 18 residues.

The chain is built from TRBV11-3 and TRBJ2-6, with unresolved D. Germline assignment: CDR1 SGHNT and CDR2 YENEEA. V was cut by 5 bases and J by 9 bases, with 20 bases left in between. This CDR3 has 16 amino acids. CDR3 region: CASSRHTQVRGNVLTF. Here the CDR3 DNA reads TGTGCCAGCAGCCGCCACACCCAAGTCCGTGGCAACGTCCTGACTTTC.

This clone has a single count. The CDR3 DNA reads TGTGCCACCAGCAATTATTATCCGACGGCGTACCAGGGAGGGGATGAGACCCAGTACTTC. Amino acid sequence: CATSNYYPTAYQGGDETQYF. V is TRBV15 and J is TRBJ2-5; 7 bases map to TRBD2. J was trimmed by 5 bases and V by 4 bases; bases with no gene match: 25. CDR1 and CDR2 from the germline V gene are LNHNV and YYDKDF (reference sequence). This CDR3 comprises 20 residues.

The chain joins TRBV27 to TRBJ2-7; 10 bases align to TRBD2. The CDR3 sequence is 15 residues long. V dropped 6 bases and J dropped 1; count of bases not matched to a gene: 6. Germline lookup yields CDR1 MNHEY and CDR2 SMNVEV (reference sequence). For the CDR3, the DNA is TGTGCCAGCAGGCCGCGGACTAGCGGTTCCTACGAGCAGTACGTC. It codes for CASRPRTSGSYEQYV.

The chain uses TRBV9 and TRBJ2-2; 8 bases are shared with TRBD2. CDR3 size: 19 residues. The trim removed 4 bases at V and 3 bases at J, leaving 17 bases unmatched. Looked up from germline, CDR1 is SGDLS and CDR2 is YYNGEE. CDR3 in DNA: TGTGCCAGCAGCTCCCGACCTCTTGGACTAGCTACGTACACCGGGGAGCTGTTTTTT. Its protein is CASSSRPLGLATYTGELFF.

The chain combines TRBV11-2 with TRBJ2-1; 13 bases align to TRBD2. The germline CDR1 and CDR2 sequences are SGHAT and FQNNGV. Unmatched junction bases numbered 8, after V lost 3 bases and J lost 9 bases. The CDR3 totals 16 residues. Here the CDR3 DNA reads TGTGCCAGCAGCTTCCAGACTAGCGGGAGGAGTAGTGAGCAGTTCTTC. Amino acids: CASSFQTSGRSSEQFF.

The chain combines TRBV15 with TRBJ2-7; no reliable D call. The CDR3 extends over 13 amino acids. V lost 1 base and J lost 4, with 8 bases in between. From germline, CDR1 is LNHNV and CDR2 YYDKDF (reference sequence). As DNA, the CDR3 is TGTGCCACCAGCAGAGTATCGGGTTACGAGCAGTACGTC. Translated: CATSRVSGYEQYV.

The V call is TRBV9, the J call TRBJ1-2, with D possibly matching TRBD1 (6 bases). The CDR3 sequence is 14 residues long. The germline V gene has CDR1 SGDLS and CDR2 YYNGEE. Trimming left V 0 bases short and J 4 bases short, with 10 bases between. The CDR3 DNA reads TGTGCCAGCAGCGTAGGTAAAGGGGGCTATGGCTACACCTTC. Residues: CASSVGKGGYGYTF.

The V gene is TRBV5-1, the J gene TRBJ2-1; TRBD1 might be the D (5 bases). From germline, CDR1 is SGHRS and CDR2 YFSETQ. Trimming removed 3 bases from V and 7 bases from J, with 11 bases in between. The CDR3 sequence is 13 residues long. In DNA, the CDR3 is TGCGCCAGCAGCTCCGTACAGGTAAATGAGCAGTTCTTC. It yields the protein CASSSVQVNEQFF.

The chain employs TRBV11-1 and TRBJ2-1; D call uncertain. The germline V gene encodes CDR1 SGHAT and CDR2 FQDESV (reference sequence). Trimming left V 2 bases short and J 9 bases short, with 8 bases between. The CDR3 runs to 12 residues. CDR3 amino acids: CASSLRRGEQFF. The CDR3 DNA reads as TGTGCCAGCAGCTTACGTCGCGGTGAGCAGTTCTTC.

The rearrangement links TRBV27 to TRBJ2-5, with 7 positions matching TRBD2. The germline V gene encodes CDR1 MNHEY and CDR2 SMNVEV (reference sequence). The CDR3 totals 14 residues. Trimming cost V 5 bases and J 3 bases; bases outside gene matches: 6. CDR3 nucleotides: TGTGCCAGCAGTGGTAAGCGGGGTGAAGAGACCCAGTACTTC. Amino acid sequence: CASSGKRGEETQYF.

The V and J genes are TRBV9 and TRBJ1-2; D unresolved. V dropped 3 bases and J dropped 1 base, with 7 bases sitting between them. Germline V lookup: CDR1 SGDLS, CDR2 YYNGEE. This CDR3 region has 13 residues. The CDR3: CASSARDNYGYTF. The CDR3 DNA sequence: TGTGCCAGCAGCGCGCGGGATAACTATGGCTACACCTTC.

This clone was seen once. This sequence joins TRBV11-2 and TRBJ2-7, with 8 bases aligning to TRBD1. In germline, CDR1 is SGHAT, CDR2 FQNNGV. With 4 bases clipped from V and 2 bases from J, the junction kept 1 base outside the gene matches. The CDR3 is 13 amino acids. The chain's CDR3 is CASSSGGAYEQYF. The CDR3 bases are TGTGCCAGCAGCTCAGGGGGCGCCTACGAGCAGTACTTC.

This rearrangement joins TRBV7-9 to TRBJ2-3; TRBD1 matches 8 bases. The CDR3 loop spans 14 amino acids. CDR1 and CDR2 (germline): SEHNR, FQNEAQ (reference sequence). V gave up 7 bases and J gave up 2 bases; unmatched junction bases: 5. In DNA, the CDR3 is TGTGCCAGCAACGACAGGGGACCCACAGATACGCAGTATTTT. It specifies CASNDRGPTDTQYF. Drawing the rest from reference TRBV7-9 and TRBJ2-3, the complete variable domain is DTGVSQNPRHKITKRGQNVTFRCDPISEHNRLYWYRQTLGQGPEFLTYFQNEAQLEKSRLLSDRFSAERPKGSFSTLEIQRTEQGDSAMYLCASNDRGPTDTQYFGPGTRLTVL.

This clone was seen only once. CDR3 nucleotide sequence: TGTGCCAGCAGCTTCGAGCTAGCGGGAGAGAATGAGCAGTTCTTC. Encoded protein: CASSFELAGENEQFF. The rearrangement links TRBV7-3 to TRBJ2-1; 10 positions match TRBD2. The V segment lost 3 bases and the J segment 7 bases; nucleotides outside the gene matches: 6. The CDR3 sequence is 15 residues long. From germline, CDR1 is SGHTA and CDR2 FQGTGA.